This T cell receptor beta chain was recovered during a study of tissue T cells after allogeneic stem cell transplantation. Specified time point: mouse harvest day 7 after allogeneic transplant. Each mouse received 10^7 T-cell-depleted marrow cells plus 10^6 splenic CD5+ T cells by tail vein. On this clone itself: Its specificity is unknown. All gene names here are mouse names. Read data end 1 residue before the CDR3 end; the end is taken from the germline J gene.

CDR1 FNHDT and CDR2 SITEND come from the germline V gene (reference sequence). The CDR3 loop spans 11 amino acids. Trimming cost V 4 bases and J 6 bases, with 6 bases left between them. Sequencing used immunoSEQ multiplex PCR; TCRdb keeps in-frame clones, though not all of them. The table lists some 10,000 clones, 35% to 50% of them singletons. Findings and caveats of the study: Motif-based clustering found tissue-specific repertoire signatures shared across patients, though few clones were shared.

This chain uses TRBV19 with TRBJ2-4, with D unresolved. The source is a female BALB/c mouse given C57BL/6 T cells with graft-versus-host disease after an allogeneic hematopoietic cell transplant. Sample: skin. Incomplete CDR3 DNA: TGTGCCAGCAGTCGCTTCAACACCTTGTAC. Translated, it gives CASSRFNTLY. From start to end, the CDR3 is CASSRFNTLYF.